Listed below are T cell receptor beta chains from one sample, sequenced in a study of cytomegalovirus exposure and HLA in healthy donors. Only in-frame clones appear in the TCRdb table, and some are missing; sequencing was by immunoSEQ multiplex PCR. The repertoire consists of about 97,000 clones, with around 82% occurring once and the leading ten covering under 5.5%. Sequenced input: PBMCs. These receptors all come from a man between 35 and 55 years old in good health and CMV-seropositive. The CDR3 runs from the conserved cysteine through the conserved F or W. A D gene is named only where the DNA matches it firmly. Not all rows give a size; the values are once, few, many and, for expanded clones, a class.

CDR3aa: CATQQGYSQETQYF; CDR3nt: TGTGCCACCCAACAGGGTTATTCGCAAGAGACCCAGTACTTC; d_gene: -; abundance: few; v_gene: TRBV19; j_gene: TRBJ2-5
CDR3aa: CASSDQQGLSTEAFF; CDR3nt: TGTGCCAGCAGTGACCAACAGGGTTTGAGCACTGAAGCTTTCTTT; d_gene: -; abundance: -; v_gene: TRBV6-4; j_gene: TRBJ1-1
CDR3aa: CAWSVAGQGRTDTQYF; CDR3nt: TGTGCCTGGAGTGTGGCGGGACAGGGTCGCACAGATACGCAGTATTTT; d_gene: TRBD1; abundance: -; v_gene: TRBV30; j_gene: TRBJ2-3
CDR3aa: CASSLQSNQPQHF; CDR3nt: TGTGCCAGCAGTTTACAGAGCAATCAGCCCCAGCATTTT; d_gene: -; abundance: few; v_gene: TRBV6-6; j_gene: TRBJ1-5
CDR3aa: CAISDTRGDSYNEQFF; CDR3nt: TGTGCCATCAGTGACACCCGGGGGGACTCCTACAATGAGCAGTTCTTC; d_gene: TRBD2; abundance: -; v_gene: TRBV10-3; j_gene: TRBJ2-1
CDR3aa: CASRRTGIDYGYTF; CDR3nt: TGTGCCAGCAGGAGGACAGGGATTGACTATGGCTACACCTTC; d_gene: TRBD1; abundance: -; v_gene: TRBV28; j_gene: TRBJ1-2
CDR3aa: CATGGGYNSPLHF; CDR3nt: TGTGCCACGGGCGGGGGCTATAATTCACCCCTCCACTTT; d_gene: -; abundance: -; v_gene: TRBV27; j_gene: TRBJ1-6
CDR3aa: CASSFPGYEQYF; CDR3nt: TGTGCCAGCAGCTTCCCCGGGTACGAGCAGTACTTC; d_gene: -; abundance: -; v_gene: TRBV7-2; j_gene: TRBJ2-7
CDR3aa: CASSYGGRPYEQYF; CDR3nt: TGTGCCAGCAGCTACGGCGGGAGGCCCTACGAGCAGTACTTC; d_gene: TRBD2; abundance: -; v_gene: TRBV6-6; j_gene: TRBJ2-7
CDR3aa: CASSGTRMNTEAFF; CDR3nt: TGCGCCAGCAGCGGGACTCGGATGAACACTGAAGCTTTCTTT; d_gene: -; abundance: -; v_gene: TRBV10-2; j_gene: TRBJ1-1
CDR3aa: CASSDTGAGANVPTF; CDR3nt: TGCGCCAGCAGCGATACAGGGGCCGGGGCCAACGTCCCGACTTTC; d_gene: TRBD1; abundance: -; v_gene: TRBV5-1; j_gene: TRBJ2-6
CDR3aa: CASSLGTSADGYTF; CDR3nt: TGTGCCAGCAGCTTAGGGACATCTGCTGATGGCTACACCTTC; d_gene: -; abundance: once; v_gene: TRBV7-8; j_gene: TRBJ1-2
CDR3aa: CASSLPLGVTDTQYF; CDR3nt: TGTGCCAGCAGCTTGCCACTAGGAGTCACAGATACGCAGTATTTT; d_gene: -; abundance: -; v_gene: TRBV5-4; j_gene: TRBJ2-3
CDR3aa: CASSLAGTVDIQYF; CDR3nt: TGCGCCAGCAGCTTGGCGGGGACAGTAGACATTCAGTACTTC; d_gene: TRBD1; abundance: -; v_gene: TRBV5-1; j_gene: TRBJ2-4
CDR3aa: CASSSTPSNEQFF; CDR3nt: TGCGCCAGCAGCTCCACCCCCAGCAATGAGCAGTTCTTC; d_gene: -; abundance: -; v_gene: TRBV5-1; j_gene: TRBJ2-1
CDR3aa: CASSPGATNTGELFF; CDR3nt: TGTGCCAGCTCACCAGGAGCAACGAACACCGGGGAGCTGTTTTTT; d_gene: -; abundance: -; v_gene: TRBV18; j_gene: TRBJ2-2
CDR3aa: CASALDSSYEQYF; CDR3nt: TGTGCCAGCGCTCTGGATAGCTCCTACGAGCAGTACTTC; d_gene: -; abundance: -; v_gene: TRBV13; j_gene: TRBJ2-7
CDR3aa: CASSQVHHTGTTNANTGELFF; CDR3nt: TGCGCCAGCAGCCAAGTCCATCATACAGGGACCACCAACGCGAACACCGGGGAGCTGTTTTTT; d_gene: -; abundance: -; v_gene: TRBV4-1; j_gene: TRBJ2-2